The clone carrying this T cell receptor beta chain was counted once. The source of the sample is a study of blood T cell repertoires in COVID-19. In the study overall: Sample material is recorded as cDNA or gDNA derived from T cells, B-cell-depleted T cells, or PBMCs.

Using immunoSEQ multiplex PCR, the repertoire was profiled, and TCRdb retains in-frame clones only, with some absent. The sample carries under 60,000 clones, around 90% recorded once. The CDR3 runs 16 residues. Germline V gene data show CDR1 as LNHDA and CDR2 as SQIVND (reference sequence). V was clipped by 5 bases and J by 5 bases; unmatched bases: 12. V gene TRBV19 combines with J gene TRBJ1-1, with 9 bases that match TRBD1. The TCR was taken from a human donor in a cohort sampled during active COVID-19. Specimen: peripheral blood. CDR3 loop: CASSLLPGQGSTEAFF. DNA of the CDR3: TGTGCCAGTAGTTTACTGCCGGGACAGGGAAGTACTGAAGCTTTCTTT.